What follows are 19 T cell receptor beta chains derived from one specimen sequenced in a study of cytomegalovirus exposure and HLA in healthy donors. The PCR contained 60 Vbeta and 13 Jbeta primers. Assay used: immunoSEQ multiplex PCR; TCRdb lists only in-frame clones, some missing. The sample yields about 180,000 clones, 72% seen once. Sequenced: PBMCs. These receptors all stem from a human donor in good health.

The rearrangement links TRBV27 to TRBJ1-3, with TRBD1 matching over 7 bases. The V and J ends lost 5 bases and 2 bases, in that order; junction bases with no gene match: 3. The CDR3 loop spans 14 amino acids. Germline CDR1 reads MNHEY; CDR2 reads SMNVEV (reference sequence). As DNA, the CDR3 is TGTGCCAGCAGTCCCGGGACAGCTGGAAACACCATATATTTT. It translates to CASSPGTAGNTIYF.

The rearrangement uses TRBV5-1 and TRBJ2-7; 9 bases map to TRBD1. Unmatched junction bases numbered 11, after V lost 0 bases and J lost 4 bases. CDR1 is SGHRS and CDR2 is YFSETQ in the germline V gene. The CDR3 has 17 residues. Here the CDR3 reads CASSLAGSTGGSYEQYF. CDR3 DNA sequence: TGCGCCAGCAGCTTGGCCGGTAGTACAGGGGGCTCGTACGAGCAGTACTTC.

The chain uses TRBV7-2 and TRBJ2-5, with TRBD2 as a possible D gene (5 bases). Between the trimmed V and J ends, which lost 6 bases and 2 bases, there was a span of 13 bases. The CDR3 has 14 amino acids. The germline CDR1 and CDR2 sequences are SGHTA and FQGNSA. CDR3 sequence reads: CASRPLRGQETQYF. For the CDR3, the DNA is TGTGCCAGCAGACCTTTGAGAGGGCAAGAGACCCAGTACTTC.

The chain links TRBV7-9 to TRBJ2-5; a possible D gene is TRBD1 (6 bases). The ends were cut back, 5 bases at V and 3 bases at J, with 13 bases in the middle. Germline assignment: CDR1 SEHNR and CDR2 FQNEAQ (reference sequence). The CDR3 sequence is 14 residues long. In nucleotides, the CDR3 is TGTGCCAGCAGCCCGCGGACAGTCGAAGAGACCCAGTACTTC. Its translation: CASSPRTVEETQYF.

The CDR3 loop reads CASSLRSEGYGYTF. The CDR3 DNA is TGTGCCAGCAGTTTACGTTCAGAGGGCTATGGCTACACCTTC. The gene calls are TRBV27 and TRBJ1-2; D gene unclear. The CDR3 loop spans 14 amino acids. Germline V CDR1 and CDR2: MNHEY, SMNVEV (reference sequence). Trimming pared 2 bases from V and 4 bases from J, leaving 11 bases between.

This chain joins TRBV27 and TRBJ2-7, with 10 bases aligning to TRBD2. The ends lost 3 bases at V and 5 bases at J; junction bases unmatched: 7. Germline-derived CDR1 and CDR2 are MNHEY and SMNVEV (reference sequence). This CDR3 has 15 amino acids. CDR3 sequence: CASSFPSSGGDEQYF. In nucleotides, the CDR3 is TGTGCCAGCAGTTTCCCTTCTAGCGGGGGTGACGAGCAGTACTTC.

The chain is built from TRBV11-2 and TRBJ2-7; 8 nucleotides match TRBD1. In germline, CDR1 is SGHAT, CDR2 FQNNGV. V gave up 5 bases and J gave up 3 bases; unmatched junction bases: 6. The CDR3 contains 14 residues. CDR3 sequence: CASSLGQGGYEQYF. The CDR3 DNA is TGTGCCAGCAGCCTAGGACAGGGAGGCTACGAGCAGTACTTC.

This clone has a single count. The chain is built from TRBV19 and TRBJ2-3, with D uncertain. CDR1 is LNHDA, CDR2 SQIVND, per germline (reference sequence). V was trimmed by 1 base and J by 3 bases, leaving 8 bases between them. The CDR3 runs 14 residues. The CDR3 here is CASSIVPPTDTQYF. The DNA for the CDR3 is TGTGCCAGTAGTATAGTCCCCCCTACAGATACGCAGTATTTT.

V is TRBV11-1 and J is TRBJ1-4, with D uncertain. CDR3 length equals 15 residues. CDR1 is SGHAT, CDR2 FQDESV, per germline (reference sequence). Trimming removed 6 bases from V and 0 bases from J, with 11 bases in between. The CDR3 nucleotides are TGTGCCAGCAGTTTGTCGGTTGCAACTAATGAAAAACTGTTTTTT. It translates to CASSLSVATNEKLFF.

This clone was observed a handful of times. CDR3 sequence: CASSRGRSNEKLFF. The CDR3 coding sequence is TGCGCCAGCAGCCGCGGAAGAAGTAATGAAAAACTGTTTTTT. The V and J genes are TRBV4-3 and TRBJ1-4; unclear D gene. This CDR3 is built from 14 residues. In germline, CDR1 is LGHNA, CDR2 YSLEER. The V end was cut by 4 bases, the J end by 4 bases, with 10 bases between.

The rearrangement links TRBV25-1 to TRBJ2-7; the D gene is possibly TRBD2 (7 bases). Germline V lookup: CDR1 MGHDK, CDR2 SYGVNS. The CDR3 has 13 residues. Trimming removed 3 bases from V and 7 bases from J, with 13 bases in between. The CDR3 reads CASSEGGLGEQYF. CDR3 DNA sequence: TGTGCCAGCAGTGAGGGGGGGCTGGGGGAGCAGTACTTC.

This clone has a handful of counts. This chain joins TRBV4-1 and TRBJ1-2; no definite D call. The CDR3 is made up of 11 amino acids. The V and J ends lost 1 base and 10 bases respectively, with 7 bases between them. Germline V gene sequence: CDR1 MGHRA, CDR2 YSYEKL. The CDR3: CASSQASLYTF. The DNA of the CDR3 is TGCGCCAGCAGCCAAGCCTCACTCTACACCTTC.

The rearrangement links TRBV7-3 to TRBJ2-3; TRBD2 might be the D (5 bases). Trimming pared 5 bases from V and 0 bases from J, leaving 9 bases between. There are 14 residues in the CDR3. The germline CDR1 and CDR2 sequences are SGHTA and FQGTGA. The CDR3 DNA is TGTGCCAGCAGCCCGGGGTCTAGCACAGATACGCAGTATTTT. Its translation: CASSPGSSTDTQYF.

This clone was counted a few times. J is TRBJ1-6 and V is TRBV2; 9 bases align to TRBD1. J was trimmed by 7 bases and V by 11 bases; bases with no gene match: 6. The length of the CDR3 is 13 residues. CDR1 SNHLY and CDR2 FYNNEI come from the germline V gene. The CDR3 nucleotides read TGTGCCGGAAAGGGACAGGGCAATTCACCCCTCCACTTT. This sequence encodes CAGKGQGNSPLHF.

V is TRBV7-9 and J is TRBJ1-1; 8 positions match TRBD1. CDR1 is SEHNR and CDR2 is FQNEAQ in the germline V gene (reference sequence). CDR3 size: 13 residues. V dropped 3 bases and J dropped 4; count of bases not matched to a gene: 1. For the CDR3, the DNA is TGTGCCAGCAGCTTGGACAGGGCCACTGAAGCTTTCTTT. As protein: CASSLDRATEAFF.

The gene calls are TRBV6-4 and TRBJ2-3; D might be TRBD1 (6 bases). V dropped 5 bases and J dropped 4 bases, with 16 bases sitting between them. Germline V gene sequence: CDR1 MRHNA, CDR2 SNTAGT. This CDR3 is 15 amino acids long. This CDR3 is CASSKDQTGADTQYF. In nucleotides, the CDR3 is TGTGCCAGCAGTAAGGACCAGACAGGAGCAGATACGCAGTATTTT.

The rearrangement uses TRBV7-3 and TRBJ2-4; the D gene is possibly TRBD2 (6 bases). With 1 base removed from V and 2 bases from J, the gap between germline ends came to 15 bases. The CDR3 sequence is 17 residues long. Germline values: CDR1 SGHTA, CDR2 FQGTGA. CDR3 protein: CASSLRRETGTKNIQYF. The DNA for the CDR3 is TGTGCCAGCAGCTTAAGGAGGGAGACGGGAACCAAAAACATTCAGTACTTC.

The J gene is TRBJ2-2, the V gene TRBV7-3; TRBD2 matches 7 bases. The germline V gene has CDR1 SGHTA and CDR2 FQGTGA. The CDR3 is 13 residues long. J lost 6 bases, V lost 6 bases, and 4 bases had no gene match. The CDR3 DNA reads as TGTGCCAGCAGTCGGACTAGTTCCGGGGAGCTGTTTTTT. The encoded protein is CASSRTSSGELFF.

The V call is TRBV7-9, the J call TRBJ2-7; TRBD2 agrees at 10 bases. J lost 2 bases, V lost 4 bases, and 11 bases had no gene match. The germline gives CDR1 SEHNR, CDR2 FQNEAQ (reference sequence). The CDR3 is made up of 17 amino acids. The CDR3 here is CASSSTPTSGTTYEQYF. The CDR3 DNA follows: TGTGCCAGCAGCTCGACCCCAACTAGCGGGACCACCTACGAGCAGTACTTC.